This TCR beta chain comes out of a study of identical twins. Each CDR3 protein gets one entry after TCRdb re-called the 5' RACE reads with MiXCR. The table records approximately 210,000 distinct CDR3 sequences, 6.5% to 8% of them present only once. V lost 8 bases and J lost 0; bases outside the gene matches: 11. This CDR3 spans 18 amino acids. Looked up from germline, CDR1 is PRHDT and CDR2 is FYEKMQ (reference sequence). This clonotype was seen a few times. The sample also formed part of further work on T cells expressing NK-cell markers.

This chain links TRBV13 with TRBJ2-3; 13 nucleotides line up with TRBD2. The receptor was isolated from a young woman in good health. Sequenced material: CD8+ T cells sorted from blood. The CDR3 spells CASWGRLAGGPSTDTQYF. The CDR3 DNA is TGTGCCAGCTGGGGGCGACTAGCGGGAGGCCCTAGCACAGATACGCAGTATTTT.